This T cell receptor beta chain is from a study of blood T cell repertoires in COVID-19. As for the study in general: The United States, Italy and Spain provided the acute and convalescent COVID-19 samples.

This study enrolled people aged about 18 to 95 from 24 US geographic areas. Which cohort a participant joined came from the clinical history participants gave. Two negative PCRs, clearance, or symptom resolution had been documented for recovered Cohort 3 donors. This CDR3 spans 15 amino acids. CDR1 SGHNT and CDR2 YENEEA come from the germline V gene. The V end was cut by 0 bases, the J end by 1 base, with 9 bases between. Here immunoSEQ multiplex PCR was the method, and the copy in TCRdb shows in-frame clones only, minus some. The sample yields around 300,000 clones, around 90% seen once. The source is a woman in her 50s who had recovered from COVID-19. The chain links TRBV11-3 to TRBJ1-1; D is ambiguous. Material for sequencing was PBMCs or T cells enriched from blood (not recorded which). The CDR3, as DNA: TGTGCCAGCAGCTTAGATCCGGGGTCGAACACTGAAGCTTTCTTT. Translated, it gives CASSLDPGSNTEAFF.